The 32 T cell receptor beta chains reported below all come from one sample, sequenced in a study of Graves' ophthalmopathy and Graves' hyperthyroidism. RNA transcripts were the template, and TCR beta CDR3 regions were amplified from them. An opening RT-PCR round employed HTBI primers and preceded a second-round multiplex PCR. TCRdb used MiXCR to reprocess the multiplex PCR reads, holding one entry per CDR3 protein. Counted here are around 1.1 million distinct CDR3 sequences, 35% to 45% occurring once; the ten biggest clones make up over 8.5%. Sequencing was performed on peripheral blood or thyroid tissue (not recorded which). The receptors stem from an adult man with Graves' hyperthyroidism.

Comments on this clonotype: Given a much more abundant clone one base away, this may be a read error. The genes are TRBV5-1 and TRBJ1-1, with D uncertain. The germline V gene has CDR1 SGHRS and CDR2 YFSETQ. The CDR3 spans 14 residues. V shed 4 bases and J shed 4 bases, with 14 bases lying between them. The CDR3 region has the DNA TGCGCCAGCAGCCACCGAAGCACGGCCACTGAAGCTTTCTTT. It codes for CASSHRSTATEAFF.

This clonotype was seen just once. This may be a read error: a much more frequent sequence differs by one nucleotide. The chain recombines TRBV7-9 with TRBJ1-1; D is unclear. The CDR3 extends over 16 amino acids. V was shortened by 5 bases and J by 2 bases, with 18 bases between the two germline ends. Germline loops: CDR1 SEHNR, CDR2 FQNEAQ (reference sequence). The CDR3 is CASSMSTVRINTEAFF. The CDR3 DNA sequence: TGTGCCAGCAGCATGAGCACCGTACGGATAAACACTGAAGCTTTCTTT.

This clonotype was observed a few times. This chain connects TRBV7-2 to TRBJ2-7, with a possible D match to TRBD2 (5 bases). Per the germline V gene, CDR1 is SGHTA and CDR2 is FQGNSA. V lost 5 bases to trimming and J lost 6 bases, with 20 bases between them. The CDR3 covers 15 residues. The CDR3 loop reads CASSQARTDWGEQYF. CDR3 coding DNA: TGTGCCAGCAGCCAAGCCCGGACGGACTGGGGCGAGCAGTACTTC.

This clonotype was picked up many times. V gene TRBV7-2 combines with J gene TRBJ1-6; D gene uncertain. V was shortened by 1 base and J by 6 bases, with 10 bases between the two germline ends. CDR3 length: 15 residues. In germline, CDR1 is SGHTA, CDR2 FQGNSA. CDR3 sequence reads: CASSLGGVSNSPLHF. The CDR3 DNA reads TGTGCCAGCAGCTTAGGCGGGGTCTCTAATTCACCCCTCCACTTT.

This clonotype was detected ten times or more. The genes are TRBV12-3 or TRBV12-4 and TRBJ2-7, with TRBD2 identical over 8 bases. The CDR3 extends over 14 amino acids. Trimming took 5 bases from V and 4 from J; bases not matched to a gene: 7. In nucleotides, the CDR3 is TGTGCCAGCAGTCAAGCGGGGGATCTTTACGAGCAGTACTTC. This gives the protein CASSQAGDLYEQYF.

This clonotype was seen ten or more times. The chain recombines TRBV6-4 with TRBJ1-6; D gene ambiguous. CDR1 is MRHNA and CDR2 is SNTAGT in the germline V gene. This CDR3 region has 13 residues. The V gene lost 2 bases and the J gene lost 8 bases, with 7 bases spanning the gap. The CDR3 DNA is TGTGCCAGCAGTGACGGGAAGGATTCACCCCTCCACTTT. Translating it yields CASSDGKDSPLHF.

With regard to this clonotype: This clone may be a read error of a much larger clone one base away. This chain links TRBV7-2 with TRBJ2-7; D unresolved. The CDR3 extends over 11 amino acids. Germline V gene data show CDR1 as SGHTA and CDR2 as FQGNSA. The CDR3 sequence is CASGLMEEQYF. In DNA form, the CDR3 reads TGTGCCAGCGGCTTAATGGAAGAGCAGTACTTC.

This sequence joins TRBV20-1 and TRBJ2-7; TRBD2 aligns across 10 bases. This CDR3 is 15 amino acids long. Germline V gene data show CDR1 as DFQATT and CDR2 as SNEGSKA (reference sequence). The V segment lost 6 bases and the J segment 0 bases; nucleotides outside the gene matches: 8. CDR3 in amino acids: CSAEGLARSSYEQYF. Here the CDR3 DNA reads TGCAGTGCCGAGGGACTAGCGCGTAGCTCCTACGAGCAGTACTTC.

Note on this clonotype: A much larger clonotype is one base distant, so this may be a read error. The CDR3 here is CASSPPGDKSPYEQYF. The CDR3 DNA sequence: TGTGCCAGCAGCCCGCCGGGGGACAAGAGCCCCTACGAGCAGTACTTC. The rearrangement links TRBV7-2 to TRBJ2-7; D is tentatively TRBD1 or TRBD2 (6 bases each). This CDR3 spans 16 amino acids. V dropped 5 bases and J dropped 2 bases, with 19 bases sitting between them. CDR1 and CDR2 from the germline V gene are SGHTA and FQGNSA.

The chain is built from TRBV20-1 and TRBJ2-5, with 8 bases matching TRBD1. V gave up 5 bases and J gave up 9 bases; unmatched junction bases: 17. The length of the CDR3 is 15 residues. Looked up from germline, CDR1 is DFQATT and CDR2 is SNEGSKA (reference sequence). DNA of the CDR3: TGCAGTGCTCCTGAAGTGACAGGGGACAATCAGCCCCAGTACTTC. This translates into CSAPEVTGDNQPQYF.

This clonotype was picked up a small number of times. The chain combines TRBV19 with TRBJ2-5; 10 bases are a match to TRBD2. Unmatched junction bases numbered 15, after V lost 9 bases and J lost 5 bases. This CDR3 comprises 16 residues. Germline lookup yields CDR1 LNHDA and CDR2 SQIVND (reference sequence). The CDR3 loop reads CASSYRLAGDWETQYF. CDR3 bases: TGTGCCAGCAGTTACCGGCTAGCGGGAGACTGGGAGACCCAGTACTTC.

This clonotype was counted between two and nine times. CDR3 in amino acids: CASSYSAGPGEQYF. The CDR3 region has the DNA TGTGCCAGCAGTTACTCGGCGGGACCGGGCGAGCAGTACTTC. This chain links TRBV6-5 with TRBJ2-7; perhaps TRBD2 as D (6 bases). V was cut by 0 bases and J by 6 bases, with 12 bases left in between. The CDR3 runs to 14 residues. Germline CDR1 and CDR2: MNHEY and SVGAGI.

Ten or more counts support this clonotype. The chain combines TRBV20-1 with TRBJ2-7; TRBD1 aligns across 9 bases. CDR1 and CDR2 from the germline V gene are DFQATT and SNEGSKA (reference sequence). Losses at the gene ends were 1 base for V and 6 bases for J; bases not matched to a gene: 13. This CDR3 has 16 residues. DNA for the CDR3: TGCAGTGCTAGAGGGCTAGACCGGGACAGGGTCGGCGAGCAGTACTTC. Residues: CSARGLDRDRVGEQYF.

This clonotype has just a few counts. The rearrangement uses TRBV5-1 and TRBJ1-6, with 12 bases lining up with TRBD1. The CDR3 runs to 15 residues. V was pared by 4 bases and J by 8 bases, with 4 bases of the junction left unmatched. Germline values: CDR1 SGHRS, CDR2 YFSETQ. The CDR3: CASSPGQGADSPLHF. CDR3 nucleotides: TGCGCCAGCAGCCCGGGACAGGGGGCCGATTCACCCCTCCACTTT. Using reference TRBV5-1 and TRBJ1-6 for the parts outside the CDR3, the full variable domain is KAGVTQTPRYLIKTRGQQVTLSCSPISGHRSVSWYQQTPGQGLQFLFEYFSETQRNKGNFPGRFSGRQFSNSRSEMNVSTLELGDSALYLCASSPGQGADSPLHFGNGTRLTVT.

This clonotype came up many times. V and J are TRBV6-6 and TRBJ2-7; D perhaps matches TRBD1 (6 bases). From germline, CDR1 is MNHNY and CDR2 SVGAGI (reference sequence). The V and J ends lost 6 bases and 4 bases respectively, with 10 bases between them. The CDR3 runs 12 residues. The CDR3 protein is CASRDSRYEQYF. In DNA, the CDR3 is TGTGCCAGCAGGGACAGTCGGTACGAGCAGTACTTC.

This clonotype has a count of ten or more. The CDR3 nucleotides are TGCGCCAGCAGCCCGGATGTGGACGGCTACACCTTC. It translates to CASSPDVDGYTF. This chain joins TRBV5-1 and TRBJ1-2; no definite D call. The CDR3 length is 12 residues. V lost 4 bases to trimming and J lost 8 bases, with 12 bases between them. The V gene's germline CDR1 is SGHRS and CDR2 YFSETQ. The full variable domain, its missing parts supplied by reference TRBV5-1 and TRBJ1-2, is KAGVTQTPRYLIKTRGQQVTLSCSPISGHRSVSWYQQTPGQGLQFLFEYFSETQRNKGNFPGRFSGRQFSNSRSEMNVSTLELGDSALYLCASSPDVDGYTFGSGTRLTVV.

At least ten counts were recorded for this clonotype. V is TRBV29-1 and J is TRBJ2-2; the D is unclear. The CDR3 loop spans 12 amino acids. CDR1 and CDR2 (germline): SQVTM, ANQGSEA. The V and J ends lost 6 bases and 4 bases respectively, with 9 bases between them. The CDR3 loop is CSVPLGTGELFF. CDR3 coding DNA: TGCAGCGTCCCTTTAGGCACCGGGGAGCTGTTTTTT.

Here the CDR3 DNA reads TGCAGCTTGAGGGAAGGGGCGAGGGACGAGCAGTACTTC. The encoded protein is CSLREGARDEQYF. The chain has TRBV29-1 and TRBJ2-7; TRBD1 or TRBD2 may be the D gene (5 bases each). Per germline, CDR1 SQVTM and CDR2 ANQGSEA. The CDR3 contains 13 residues. V shed 8 bases and J shed 5 bases, with 19 bases lying between them.

This clonotype was counted between two and nine times. This rearrangement joins TRBV4-1 to TRBJ1-1; TRBD1 agrees at 8 bases. Germline CDR1 is MGHRA and CDR2 is YSYEKL. V gave up 6 bases and J gave up 1 base; unmatched junction bases: 7. The CDR3 covers 15 residues. CDR3 DNA: TGCGCCAGCAGATATACAGGGGGGAAGAACACTGAAGCTTTCTTT. Translation: CASRYTGGKNTEAFF.

The J gene is TRBJ1-6, the V gene TRBV4-3, with D tentatively TRBD1 (5 bases). The V gene lost 4 bases and the J gene lost 7 bases, with 17 bases spanning the gap. From germline, CDR1 is LGHNA and CDR2 YSLEER. The CDR3 totals 16 residues. The CDR3 bases are TGCGCCAGCAGCCCTACGACAGTCCCGTCCAATTCACCCCTCCACTTT. This encodes CASSPTTVPSNSPLHF.

The rearrangement links TRBV2 to TRBJ1-2, with D hard to call. The CDR3 contains 12 residues. Trimming took 6 bases from V and 3 from J, leaving 8 bases between them. The germline CDR1 and CDR2 sequences are SNHLY and FYNNEI. CDR3 in amino acids: CASSSSHYGYTF. As DNA, the CDR3 is TGTGCCAGCAGCAGCAGTCACTATGGCTACACCTTC.

V gene TRBV12-3 or TRBV12-4 combines with J gene TRBJ1-3, with D unresolved. Trimming stripped 6 bases from V and 2 bases from J, with 5 bases between. This CDR3 contains 12 residues. DNA for the CDR3: TGTGCCAGCAGGGAGCCTGGAAACACCATATATTTT. Translation gives CASREPGNTIYF.

This chain links TRBV29-1 with TRBJ2-5; possibly TRBD1 for D (5 bases). V was cut by 1 base and J by 5 bases, with 11 bases left in between. CDR3 length equals 13 residues. The germline gives CDR1 SQVTM, CDR2 ANQGSEA. The CDR3 sequence: CSVEGGTGETQYF. In nucleotides, the CDR3 is TGCAGCGTTGAAGGGGGCACTGGGGAGACCCAGTACTTC.

This clonotype was observed many times. The CDR3 region has the DNA TGCGCCACCGCGCCAGGCTACGAGCAGTACTTC. Protein product: CATAPGYEQYF. V and J are TRBV10-2 and TRBJ2-7, with D hard to call. This CDR3 comprises 11 residues. CDR1 and CDR2 (germline): WSHSY, SAAADI. The V end lost 10 bases, the J end lost 3 bases, and 10 bases lay between the germline ends.

The chain is built from TRBV29-1 and TRBJ1-5; 8 bases fit TRBD1. CDR1 is SQVTM, CDR2 ANQGSEA, per germline. The CDR3 contains 13 residues. The V gene end was trimmed by 6 bases and the J gene end by 7 bases; junction bases not matched to a gene: 8. The CDR3: CSVGQGGRQPQHF. DNA of the CDR3: TGCAGCGTCGGACAGGGCGGCCGCCAGCCCCAGCATTTT.

Ten or more counts support this clonotype. The chain recombines TRBV29-1 with TRBJ2-7; no clear D gene. Trimming stripped 6 bases from V and 4 bases from J, with 16 bases between. The CDR3 extends over 13 amino acids. From germline, CDR1 is SQVTM and CDR2 ANQGSEA. The CDR3 DNA reads TGCAGCGTAACGTACTACTCAAAATACGAGCAGTACTTC. This sequence encodes CSVTYYSKYEQYF.

This clonotype showed up many times. This chain links TRBV7-3 with TRBJ1-2; D remains ambiguous. Germline-derived CDR1 and CDR2 are SGHTA and FQGTGA. Trimming pared 5 bases from V and 7 bases from J, leaving 11 bases between. The CDR3 has 12 amino acids. The DNA for the CDR3 is TGTGCCAGCAGCCCCGGCATTGGTGGCTACACCTTC. This sequence encodes CASSPGIGGYTF.

This clonotype was counted only a few times. The chain is built from TRBV11-2 and TRBJ2-5; 9 nucleotides align to TRBD2. This CDR3 contains 15 residues. V shed 5 bases and J 1 base; nucleotides not matched to a gene: 5. The germline CDR1 and CDR2 sequences are SGHAT and FQNNGV. The CDR3 DNA follows: TGTGCCAGCAGCCTAATGGGACTAGCCCAAGAGACCCAGTACTTC. Translated: CASSLMGLAQETQYF.

This clonotype was recorded many times. This chain links TRBV12-3 or TRBV12-4 with TRBJ1-5; no clear D. Trimming stripped 7 bases from V and 5 bases from J, with 12 bases between. This CDR3 spans 13 amino acids. The CDR3 DNA reads TGTGCCAGCACTTCGCTGGGAGATCAGCCCCAGCATTTT. This gives the protein CASTSLGDQPQHF.

For this clonotype: Germline is not matched at one junction end, which may reflect a read error. V usage is TRBV19 and J usage is TRBJ2-2; the D is unclear. Germline V CDR1 and CDR2: LNHDA, SQIVND (reference sequence). CDR3 size: 13 residues. This CDR3 reads CAGSIGVPGELFF. In DNA, the CDR3 is TGTGCCGGTAGTATAGGTGTCCCCGGGGAGCTGTTTTTT.

V gene TRBV7-9 combines with J gene TRBJ1-2; unclear D gene. CDR1 and CDR2 (germline): SEHNR, FQNEAQ (reference sequence). Deletions cut 5 bases from V and 7 bases from J, with 14 bases between. CDR3 length equals 13 residues. For the CDR3, the DNA is TGTGCCAGCAGCCCCGACGGGGTCGCTGGCTACACCTTC. Protein sequence: CASSPDGVAGYTF. Combining the CDR3 with reference TRBV7-9 and TRBJ1-2 gives the whole variable domain DTGVSQNPRHKITKRGQNVTFRCDPISEHNRLYWYRQTLGQGPEFLTYFQNEAQLEKSRLLSDRFSAERPKGSFSTLEIQRTEQGDSAMYLCASSPDGVAGYTFGSGTRLTVV.

This clonotype was counted a few times. V gene TRBV13 combines with J gene TRBJ1-1; D ambiguous. V was shortened by 5 bases and J by 1 base, with 23 bases between the two germline ends. In germline, CDR1 is PRHDT, CDR2 FYEKMQ (reference sequence). The CDR3 loop spans 18 amino acids. CDR3 residues: CASSQLVQAGSENTEAFF. CDR3 in DNA: TGTGCCAGCAGCCAATTAGTCCAAGCGGGCAGCGAGAACACTGAAGCTTTCTTT.